A single sample gave rise to the 27 T cell receptor beta chains below, sequenced in a study of T-cell reconstitution after alpha-beta-depleted transplantation in children. A library of TCRbeta sequences, prepared with unique molecular identifiers, was generated. TCRdb reprocessed the PCR reads via MiXCR and lists one record per CDR3 protein. The profile shows around 380,000 distinct CDR3 sequences, around 9.9% of them singletons. The sequences come from PBMCs from the stem cell graft donor, collected from the stem cell graft. These receptors were taken from a human donor who donated a stem cell graft to a child with acute myeloid leukemia.

Ten or more counts support this clonotype. The rearrangement uses TRBV5-5 and TRBJ2-2; D unresolved. Trimming removed 4 bases at V and 4 bases at J, with 8 bases between. This CDR3 is 13 amino acids long. CDR1 and CDR2 from the germline V gene are SGHKS and YYEKEE (reference sequence). The CDR3 loop is CASSQPGTGELFF. The CDR3 region has the DNA TGTGCCAGCAGCCAACCTGGCACCGGGGAGCTGTTTTTT.

This clonotype has more than one count but fewer than ten. This chain connects TRBV7-9 to TRBJ2-5, with 8 bases that match TRBD2. The germline gives CDR1 SEHNR, CDR2 FQNEAQ (reference sequence). This CDR3 has 17 amino acids. V shed 1 base, J shed 2 bases, and the junction held 9 bases outside the gene matches. The CDR3 sequence: CASSLVSASGWQETQYF. The CDR3 DNA reads TGTGCCAGCAGCTTAGTCTCGGCTAGCGGGTGGCAAGAGACCCAGTACTTC.

In this sample, this clonotype turned up a few times. V and J are TRBV5-6 and TRBJ1-3; 7 bases are shared with TRBD1. J lost 3 bases, V lost 3 bases, and 9 bases had no gene match. This CDR3 contains 16 residues. CDR1 is SGHDT, CDR2 YYEEEE, per germline. The CDR3 is CASSSRGFNFGNTIYF. DNA of the CDR3: TGTGCCAGCAGCTCCAGGGGGTTTAACTTTGGAAACACCATATATTTT.

This clonotype turned up a few times. The chain links TRBV6-1 to TRBJ1-1; D may be TRBD1 (5 bases). Trimming pared 3 bases from V and 7 bases from J, leaving 6 bases between. Germline lookup yields CDR1 MNHNS and CDR2 SASEGT. This CDR3 spans 11 amino acids. The CDR3 loop reads CASSEGVEAFF. The CDR3 DNA reads TGTGCCAGCAGTGAGGGGGTTGAAGCTTTCTTT.

A few counts support this clonotype. The chain couples TRBV27 to TRBJ2-1, with TRBD2 identical over 13 bases. The CDR3 runs to 15 residues. Germline V gene lookup returns CDR1 MNHEY and CDR2 SMNVEV (reference sequence). Losses at the gene ends were 7 bases for V and 4 bases for J; bases not matched to a gene: 4. The CDR3 region is CASKELAGGYNEQFF. DNA of the CDR3: TGTGCCAGCAAGGAACTAGCGGGAGGGTACAATGAGCAGTTCTTC.

The chain links TRBV1 to TRBJ2-1; the table gives TRBD2 as D, unverified against the DNA. TRBV1 is recorded as a pseudogene. CDR3 length: 15 amino acids. For the CDR3, the DNA is TGCACCGGACCTAGCGGGGGGCCCGGCTTGGATGAGCAGTTCTTC. It translates to CTGPSGGPGLDEQFF.

V is TRBV7-9 and J is TRBJ1-1; TRBD1 agrees at 8 bases. Germline V CDR1 and CDR2: SEHNR, FQNEAQ (reference sequence). This CDR3 spans 17 amino acids. Unmatched junction bases numbered 8, after V lost 1 base and J lost 1 base. The CDR3 region is CASSLGGTGTGNTEAFF. CDR3 nucleotides: TGTGCCAGCAGCTTAGGAGGAACCGGGACAGGGAACACTGAAGCTTTCTTT.

The rearrangement uses TRBV18 and TRBJ2-2; no clear D. Germline assignment: CDR1 KGHSH and CDR2 LQKENI. V gave up 4 bases and J gave up 6 bases, with 6 bases separating them. This CDR3 region has 12 residues. The CDR3 DNA sequence: TGTGCCAGCTCACAGTATTCCGGGGAGCTGTTTTTT. It codes for CASSQYSGELFF.

The chain couples TRBV2 to TRBJ2-1; TRBD1 might be the D (5 bases). The germline V gene encodes CDR1 SNHLY and CDR2 FYNNEI. The CDR3 covers 14 residues. Deletions cut 2 bases from V and 4 bases from J, with 9 bases between. The CDR3 DNA is TGTGCCAGCAGTGAACAGGGCTTATACAATGAGCAGTTCTTC. It is translated as CASSEQGLYNEQFF.

This clonotype was seen at least ten times. The V and J genes are TRBV7-8 and TRBJ1-2, with TRBD1 matching over 8 bases. Germline CDR1 SGHVS, CDR2 FQNEAQ. This CDR3 comprises 16 residues. V lost 4 bases and J lost 3; bases outside the gene matches: 10. Written as DNA, the CDR3 is TGTGCCAGCAGCTCAGGGGGCGGGGATGAAGACTATGGCTACACCTTC. As protein: CASSSGGGDEDYGYTF.

The chain carries TRBV14 and TRBJ2-7, with D possibly called TRBD1 or TRBD2 (6 bases each). Germline CDR1 and CDR2: SGHDN and FVKESK. Trimming removed 0 bases at V and 6 bases at J, with 15 bases between. The CDR3 spans 15 residues. The CDR3 DNA sequence: TGTGCCAGCAGCCAAGACAGACTCAGGGGAGGCGAGCAGTACTTC. As protein: CASSQDRLRGGEQYF. The entire variable domain, with the rest obtained from reference TRBV14 and TRBJ2-7, is as follows: EAGVTQFPSHSVIEKGQTVTLRCDPISGHDNLYWYRRVMGKEIKFLLHFVKESKQDESGMPNNRFLAERTGGTYSTLKVQPAELEDSGVYFCASSQDRLRGGEQYFGPGTRLTVT.

This clonotype occurred many times. The rearrangement uses TRBV3-1 and TRBJ2-1, with a possible D match to TRBD1 (5 bases). The CDR3 consists of 15 residues. In germline, CDR1 is LGHDT, CDR2 YNNKEL (reference sequence). V gave up 0 bases and J gave up 12 bases, with 18 bases separating them. The CDR3 sequence: CASSQDNSRGGRQFF. CDR3 coding DNA: TGTGCCAGCAGCCAAGACAATAGTAGGGGCGGAAGGCAGTTCTTC.

This clonotype was counted only a few times. This rearrangement joins TRBV7-6 to TRBJ2-1; TRBD1 agrees at 12 bases. This CDR3 is 15 amino acids long. Germline lookup yields CDR1 SGHVS and CDR2 FNYEAQ. The V segment lost 1 base and the J segment 9 bases; nucleotides outside the gene matches: 4. CDR3 in amino acids: CASSLGDRGQVEQFF. The CDR3 coding sequence is TGTGCCAGCAGCTTAGGGGACAGGGGGCAGGTTGAGCAGTTCTTC.

This clonotype was detected a few times. The chain links TRBV20-1 to TRBJ2-1; 13 nucleotides line up with TRBD2. V was clipped by 6 bases and J by 10 bases; unmatched bases: 9. Germline CDR1 reads DFQATT; CDR2 reads SNEGSKA (reference sequence). This CDR3 is 14 amino acids long. The chain's CDR3 is CSADTGLAGSEQFF. The CDR3 nucleotides are TGCAGTGCGGATACGGGACTAGCGGGAAGCGAGCAGTTCTTC.

The CDR3 here is CAIRGGPSGSSYEQYF. The DNA for the CDR3 is TGTGCCATCAGGGGGGGGCCTAGCGGTAGCTCCTACGAGCAGTACTTC. This sequence joins TRBV10-3 and TRBJ2-7; the D gene is possibly TRBD2 (7 bases). Germline V gene sequence: CDR1 ENHRY, CDR2 SYGVKD. The V end was cut by 6 bases, the J end by 0 bases, with 18 bases between. The CDR3 is made up of 16 amino acids.

This chain uses TRBV4-2 with TRBJ2-1; TRBD2 agrees at 8 bases. Unmatched junction bases numbered 13, after V lost 1 base and J lost 8 bases. This CDR3 region has 17 residues. Germline-derived CDR1 and CDR2 are LGHNA and YNFKEQ. Here the CDR3 reads CASSQGKVRGARDEQFF. Written as DNA, the CDR3 is TGTGCCAGCAGCCAAGGAAAGGTGCGGGGGGCCAGGGATGAGCAGTTCTTC.

The chain carries TRBV3-1 and TRBJ2-3; weak D call: TRBD1 (6 bases). The CDR3 is made up of 15 amino acids. Germline V lookup: CDR1 LGHDT, CDR2 YNNKEL (reference sequence). Trimming took 3 bases from V and 0 from J, leaving 10 bases between them. The CDR3 loop is CASSHFDRSTDTQYF. The CDR3 bases are TGTGCCAGCAGCCATTTCGACAGGAGCACAGATACGCAGTATTTT.

The chain links TRBV20-1 to TRBJ2-5, with TRBD2 identical over 14 bases. Germline CDR1 is DFQATT and CDR2 is SNEGSKA (reference sequence). The CDR3 has 17 amino acids. Trimming took 3 bases from V and 2 from J; bases not matched to a gene: 8. The CDR3 loop is CSASKTSGGAVQETQYF. CDR3 sequence (DNA): TGCAGTGCTAGTAAGACTAGCGGGGGGGCCGTTCAAGAGACCCAGTACTTC.

This chain links TRBV6-1 with TRBJ2-7; D uncertain. Germline assignment: CDR1 MNHNS and CDR2 SASEGT. This CDR3 spans 12 amino acids. Trimming removed 6 bases from V and 2 bases from J, with 8 bases in between. In nucleotides, the CDR3 is TGTGCCAGCAGGAACGACCCCTACGAGCAGTACGTC. Encoded protein: CASRNDPYEQYV.

The chain combines TRBV7-6 with TRBJ1-1; 7 nucleotides align to TRBD1. CDR1 is SGHVS, CDR2 FNYEAQ, per germline. The CDR3 length is 15 residues. The J segment lost 3 bases and the V segment lost 4 bases, leaving 8 bases of the junction unmatched. The CDR3 nucleotides are TGTGCCAGCAGCTATCCAGGGGGTGGGGACACTGAAGCTTTCTTT. Translation: CASSYPGGGDTEAFF.

This clonotype was found a few times. The rearrangement joins TRBV7-2 to TRBJ2-3, with D perhaps matching TRBD1 (6 bases). From germline, CDR1 is SGHTA and CDR2 FQGNSA. The CDR3 sequence is 16 residues long. V gave up 5 bases and J gave up 8 bases, with 23 bases separating them. The CDR3: CASSPSDWGQQGTQYF. CDR3 nucleotide sequence: TGTGCCAGCAGCCCAAGCGACTGGGGGCAGCAGGGTACGCAGTATTTT.

The J gene is TRBJ2-7, the V gene TRBV10-3, with TRBD1 identical over 7 bases. CDR1 is ENHRY, CDR2 SYGVKD, per germline. The CDR3 extends over 12 amino acids. V shed 4 bases and J 6 bases; nucleotides not matched to a gene: 3. The CDR3 region is CAISGTGAEQYV. For the CDR3, the DNA is TGTGCCATCAGTGGTACAGGGGCCGAGCAGTACGTC.

V and J are TRBV19 and TRBJ2-1; 12 positions agree with TRBD2. After removal of 4 bases from V and 10 bases from J, the junction contained 8 bases not matched to a gene. The CDR3 is 15 amino acids. Per the germline V gene, CDR1 is LNHDA and CDR2 is SQIVND (reference sequence). CDR3 sequence reads: CASSRTSGNFGEQFF. In DNA form, the CDR3 reads TGTGCCAGTAGTAGGACTAGCGGGAATTTTGGGGAGCAGTTCTTC.

This clonotype was observed many times. The chain carries TRBV4-2 and TRBJ2-1; possibly TRBD2 for D (6 bases). The germline CDR1 and CDR2 sequences are LGHNA and YNFKEQ. The germline V and J ends were trimmed by 1 base and 2 bases, with 15 bases remaining between them. This CDR3 contains 17 residues. The CDR3 DNA is TGTGCCAGCAGCCAAGTTCCGGCCAGCGGGCCCTACAATGAGCAGTTCTTC. Amino acid sequence: CASSQVPASGPYNEQFF.

The sample holds many counts of this clonotype. The chain combines TRBV5-1 with TRBJ1-1, with a weak D call TRBD1 (5 bases). The CDR3 covers 14 residues. Germline CDR1 is SGHRS and CDR2 is YFSETQ. V was clipped by 0 bases and J by 5 bases, with 11 bases between them. CDR3 nucleotides: TGCGCCAGCAGCTTGGCAGGCGGGGGGACTGAAGCTTTCTTT. It codes for CASSLAGGGTEAFF.

The chain has TRBV5-1 and TRBJ1-1, with no clear D. V was cut by 1 base and J by 3 bases, with 10 bases left in between. From germline, CDR1 is SGHRS and CDR2 YFSETQ. This CDR3 region has 14 residues. The CDR3 nucleotides are TGCGCCAGCAGCTTGATAGCGATCGACACTGAAGCTTTCTTT. Translated, it gives CASSLIAIDTEAFF.

This clonotype has more than one count but fewer than ten. The chain links TRBV5-4 to TRBJ2-1; 8 bases match TRBD2. After removal of 3 bases from V and 0 bases from J, the junction contained 5 bases not matched to a gene. The germline gives CDR1 SGHNT, CDR2 YYREEE (reference sequence). CDR3 size: 16 residues. Written as DNA, the CDR3 is TGTGCCAGCAGCTCCTCCGGGGGGGTCTCCTACAATGAGCAGTTCTTC. It translates to CASSSSGGVSYNEQFF.